This TCR beta chain is from a study of cytomegalovirus exposure and HLA in healthy donors. Trimming removed 5 bases from V and 8 bases from J, with 12 bases in between. CDR3 length: 12 residues. The germline V gene encodes CDR1 LNHDA and CDR2 SQIVND (reference sequence). Primers included in the PCR were 60 Vbeta and 13 Jbeta primers. Assay: immunoSEQ multiplex PCR; the TCRdb copy retains only in-frame clones and omits some. The table shows approximately 120,000 clones, with about four fifths occurring only once. The clonotype was recovered from a woman in her fifties or sixties in good health and CMV-seropositive. Input material: PBMCs. The genes are TRBV19 and TRBJ1-1; D is ambiguous. The CDR3 DNA reads TGTGCCAGTAGTGCGTGGCAGCGCGAAGCTTTCTTT. Protein: CASSAWQREAFF.